One and the same sample provided the 14 T cell receptor beta chains below, sequenced in a study of shared clonotypes between healthy human individuals. This table comes from immunoSEQ multiplex PCR, and its TCRdb copy is limited to in-frame clones, with some not included. The profile covers 500,000 or so clones, with roughly 95% appearing a single time and about 0.067% taken by the ten largest. The material sequenced was naive CD4+ T cells sorted from blood. Subset: CD45RA+ positively selected. The receptors were sampled from a woman aged 30 to 39 in good health.

V gene TRBV5-4 combines with J gene TRBJ2-2, with TRBD2 as a possible D gene (6 bases). Looked up from germline, CDR1 is SGHNT and CDR2 is YYREEE (reference sequence). The V and J ends lost 0 bases and 7 bases respectively, with 10 bases between them. CDR3 length equals 14 residues. Here the CDR3 reads CASSLAVGGGELFF. Here the CDR3 DNA reads TGTGCCAGCAGCTTGGCCGTGGGAGGCGGGGAGCTGTTTTTT. Supplemented by reference TRBV5-4 and TRBJ2-2, the full variable domain reads ETGVTQSPTHLIKTRGQQVTLRCSSQSGHNTVSWYQQALGQGPQFIFQYYREEENGRGNFPPRFSGLQFPNYSSELNVNALELDDSALYLCASSLAVGGGELFFGEGSRLTVL.

The CDR3 bases are TGTGCCAGCAGCTCCTCCTTCGGGGGAGGGTTGGATACGCAGTATTTT. Translation gives CASSSSFGGGLDTQYF. The gene calls are TRBV7-2 and TRBJ2-3; 7 bases match TRBD2. There are 16 residues in the CDR3. Germline V gene sequence: CDR1 SGHTA, CDR2 FQGNSA. V lost 4 bases, J lost 6 bases, and 13 bases stayed unmatched.

This rearrangement joins TRBV4-2 to TRBJ1-1; 7 bases map to TRBD1. Germline V gives CDR1 LGHNA, CDR2 YNFKEQ. Trimming took 1 base from V and 0 from J; bases not matched to a gene: 8. The CDR3 runs 17 residues. In DNA, the CDR3 is TGTGCCAGCAGCCAAGCGGGGACAGATTATATGAACACTGAAGCTTTCTTT. Translation gives CASSQAGTDYMNTEAFF.

The rearrangement links TRBV5-1 to TRBJ1-1; tentatively, D is TRBD1 (6 bases). The CDR3 sequence is 17 residues long. CDR1 is SGHRS, CDR2 YFSETQ, per germline. Trimming removed 4 bases at V and 1 base at J, with 20 bases between. Here the CDR3 reads CASSHYRDTAGNTEAFF. CDR3 in DNA: TGCGCCAGCAGCCACTACAGGGACACAGCGGGGAACACTGAAGCTTTCTTT.

The chain combines TRBV5-1 with TRBJ1-4; D gene unclear. Germline V gene lookup returns CDR1 SGHRS and CDR2 YFSETQ. The CDR3 extends over 13 amino acids. Between the trimmed V and J ends, which lost 1 base and 8 bases, there was a span of 9 bases. This CDR3 is CASSLTTGEKLFF. In DNA, the CDR3 is TGCGCCAGCAGCTTGACAACGGGAGAAAAACTGTTTTTT. The full variable domain, rest sourced from reference TRBV5-1 and TRBJ1-4, is KAGVTQTPRYLIKTRGQQVTLSCSPISGHRSVSWYQQTPGQGLQFLFEYFSETQRNKGNFPGRFSGRQFSNSRSEMNVSTLELGDSALYLCASSLTTGEKLFFGSGTQLSVL.

The chain is built from TRBV10-1 and TRBJ2-1, with a weak D call TRBD1 (6 bases). This CDR3 region has 15 residues. Germline V lookup: CDR1 WNHNN, CDR2 SYGVQD (reference sequence). With 10 bases removed from V and 0 bases from J, the gap between germline ends came to 16 bases. The CDR3 reads CATSSGQFSYNEQFF. CDR3 nucleotide sequence: TGCGCCACCTCCAGCGGACAGTTCTCCTACAATGAGCAGTTCTTC.

The chain is built from TRBV5-6 and TRBJ2-5, with 9 bases matching TRBD1. Germline CDR1 and CDR2: SGHDT and YYEEEE. The CDR3 is 17 residues long. V was pared by 3 bases and J by 2 bases, with 11 bases of the junction left unmatched. CDR3 region: CASSSHLRDREQETQYF. The CDR3 nucleotides read TGTGCCAGCAGCTCGCACCTCCGGGACAGGGAGCAAGAGACCCAGTACTTC.

This chain links TRBV5-1 with TRBJ2-5; weak D call: TRBD2 (6 bases). V lost 4 bases, J lost 4 bases, and 14 bases lay in between. The germline V gene encodes CDR1 SGHRS and CDR2 YFSETQ. This CDR3 region has 14 residues. The CDR3 coding sequence is TGCGCCAGCAGCGCGGGATTTAGGCCAGAGACCCAGTACTTC. Its translation is CASSAGFRPETQYF.

The chain combines TRBV18 with TRBJ2-1, with D uncertain. Germline V gene data show CDR1 as KGHSH and CDR2 as LQKENI. V dropped 0 bases and J dropped 9 bases, with 24 bases sitting between them. This CDR3 has 18 residues. The CDR3 loop is CASSPPVWANPGPIEQFF. The CDR3 region has the DNA TGTGCCAGCTCACCACCGGTATGGGCAAACCCTGGGCCTATTGAGCAGTTCTTC.

The V gene is TRBV5-1, the J gene TRBJ2-5; D is ambiguous. The J call may be in error: the DNA end matches TRBJ2-7 better. CDR1 is SGHRS and CDR2 is YFSETQ in the germline V gene. This CDR3 has 15 residues. The DNA for the CDR3 is TGCGCCAGCAGCTTGGCCATCACTTCGAACTACGAGCAGTACTTC. This translates into CASSLAITSNYEQYF.

CDR3 DNA: TGTGCCAGCAGTCGGGGGACTAGGGACTCCTACGAGCAGTACTTC. Protein product: CASSRGTRDSYEQYF. The rearrangement uses TRBV5-4 and TRBJ2-7, with 8 nucleotides matching TRBD2. CDR3 length: 15 amino acids. Per germline, CDR1 SGHNT and CDR2 YYREEE (reference sequence). V was clipped by 5 bases and J by 0 bases; unmatched bases: 7. Supplemented by reference TRBV5-4 and TRBJ2-7, the full variable domain reads ETGVTQSPTHLIKTRGQQVTLRCSSQSGHNTVSWYQQALGQGPQFIFQYYREEENGRGNFPPRFSGLQFPNYSSELNVNALELDDSALYLCASSRGTRDSYEQYFGPGTRLTVT.

The chain joins TRBV28 to TRBJ2-5; 9 nucleotides agree with TRBD1. V lost 6 bases and J lost 10; bases outside the gene matches: 12. Germline CDR1 and CDR2: MDHEN and SYDVKM. The CDR3 runs to 14 residues. The CDR3 sequence is CASRTGGAKIDQYF. DNA for the CDR3: TGTGCCAGCAGGACAGGGGGGGCCAAGATTGACCAGTACTTC.

This chain connects TRBV18 to TRBJ2-1; 9 bases line up with TRBD1. The trim removed 6 bases at V and 6 bases at J, leaving 12 bases unmatched. Germline assignment: CDR1 KGHSH and CDR2 LQKENI. The CDR3 is made up of 16 amino acids. Written as DNA, the CDR3 is TGTGCCAGCTCCCCAACAAGGGGACAGGGTTTCAATGAGCAGTTCTTC. Its protein product is CASSPTRGQGFNEQFF.

V usage is TRBV19 and J usage is TRBJ2-2; perhaps D is TRBD1 or TRBD2 (6 bases each). Trimming left V 10 bases short and J 5 bases short, with 23 bases between. The CDR3 totals 16 residues. The germline gives CDR1 LNHDA, CDR2 SQIVND (reference sequence). CDR3 coding DNA: TGTGCCACCCGACAGGAGACCGGGACTTTTACCGGGGAGCTGTTTTTT. This encodes CATRQETGTFTGELFF.